The T cell receptor (beta chain) described here comes from a study of cytomegalovirus exposure and HLA in healthy donors. The wider study: In terms of ancestry, the Caucasian-associated cluster contained around 79% of the 350 to 450 genotyped donors.

Comment on this clone: The antigen is undetermined.

Study-wide results and limits: TRBV6-2, TRBV6-3 and other indistinguishable V segments were excluded. Trimming of TCR beta V- and J-genes showed a link, identified in a later analysis, to a missense DCLRE1C variant. TCR beta V segments were, for the most part, productive about 87% or about 30% of the time in an earlier analysis.

V was trimmed by 4 bases and J by 2 bases, leaving 14 bases between them. The CDR3 is made up of 15 amino acids. Germline V gene lookup returns CDR1 LGHNA and CDR2 YNFKEQ. The PCR made use of 60 Vbeta and 13 Jbeta primers. Assay used: immunoSEQ multiplex PCR; TCRdb lists only in-frame clones, some missing. The profile shows a few hundred thousand clones, 70% to 85% of them singletons. Material: PBMCs. The receptor was isolated from a woman aged 40 to 55 in good health and CMV-seronegative. The chain uses TRBV4-2 and TRBJ2-5; TRBD2 might be the D (5 bases). CDR3 sequence (DNA): TGTGCCAGCAGCCTACGGACTTCGGGGCAAGAGACCCAGTACTTC. Its protein is CASSLRTSGQETQYF.